These 14 T cell receptor beta chains originate from one sample sequenced in a study of T-cell memory formation after mild COVID-19. A single record per CDR3 protein comes from TCRdb applying MiXCR to the 5' RACE reads. The sample lists 350,000 to 400,000 distinct CDR3 sequences, around 21% occurring once. Sample: PBMCs or a T cell subset sorted from them (not recorded which). These receptors all stem from an adult woman who had mild COVID-19 (a few samples of this study predate the infection). Cell type and time point are not known.

The chain recombines TRBV12-3 or TRBV12-4 with TRBJ2-7; D is perhaps TRBD2 (7 bases). CDR3 length equals 16 residues. The germline V and J ends were trimmed by 1 base and 5 bases, with 18 bases remaining between them. The CDR3 DNA reads TGTGCCAGCAGTTTAGAGGGCGGGGGCAGGGGCGACGAGCAGTACTTC. Residues: CASSLEGGGRGDEQYF.

This clonotype has more than one count but fewer than ten. V and J are TRBV12-3 or TRBV12-4 and TRBJ2-7; weak D call: TRBD2 (6 bases). Trimming stripped 6 bases from V and 0 bases from J, with 12 bases between. The CDR3 covers 14 residues. The CDR3 DNA is TGTGCCAGCAGACTCAGCGGGTTCTCCTACGAGCAGTACTTC. Protein: CASRLSGFSYEQYF.

This clonotype was seen only a few times. This rearrangement joins TRBV30 to TRBJ2-7; D remains ambiguous. V lost 3 bases to trimming and J lost 4 bases, with 7 bases between them. Germline V gives CDR1 GTSNPN, CDR2 SVGIG (reference sequence). The CDR3 consists of 11 residues. Here the CDR3 reads CAWSLNYEQYF. Written as DNA, the CDR3 is TGTGCCTGGAGCCTAAATTACGAGCAGTACTTC.

Only a few counts were recorded for this clonotype. The chain couples TRBV6-5 to TRBJ1-4; 9 bases are a match to TRBD1. The junction had 3 bases not matched to a gene; V was cut back by 2 bases and J by 8 bases. CDR3 length: 14 residues. CDR1 and CDR2 (germline): MNHEY, SVGAGI. The CDR3 reads CASSYGQGTEKLFF. Written as DNA, the CDR3 is TGTGCCAGCAGTTACGGACAGGGGACCGAAAAACTGTTTTTT.

Only a few counts were recorded for this clonotype. The chain couples TRBV5-1 to TRBJ1-4; 7 bases map to TRBD1. V lost 4 bases, J lost 4 bases, and 7 bases stayed unmatched. The CDR3 spans 15 residues. The V gene's germline CDR1 is SGHRS and CDR2 YFSETQ. The CDR3 DNA reads as TGCGCCAGCAGCACCACAGGGGCCGTTAATGAAAAACTGTTTTTT. Amino acids: CASSTTGAVNEKLFF.

This clonotype was observed a handful of times. The V gene is TRBV4-1, the J gene TRBJ2-1; 16 bases fit TRBD2. The CDR3 covers 20 residues. Germline V CDR1 and CDR2: MGHRA, YSYEKL. V lost 4 bases and J lost 7; bases outside the gene matches: 16. The CDR3 reads CASSPLVGLAGGQGTNEQFF. Written as DNA, the CDR3 is TGCGCCAGCAGCCCCCTGGTGGGACTAGCGGGGGGGCAGGGCACGAATGAGCAGTTCTTC.

This clonotype was detected ten times or more. The CDR3 loop is CASSPGQWSTDTQYF. CDR3 sequence (DNA): TGTGCCAGCAGCCCCGGACAGTGGAGCACAGATACGCAGTATTTT. The rearrangement uses TRBV27 and TRBJ2-3, with D possibly being TRBD1 (6 bases). CDR1 is MNHEY, CDR2 SMNVEV, per germline (reference sequence). The V gene lost 6 bases and the J gene lost 0 bases, with 13 bases spanning the gap. The CDR3 sequence is 15 residues long.

This clonotype came up a few times. The V call is TRBV29-1, the J call TRBJ1-2, with D possibly being TRBD1 (6 bases). Between the trimmed V and J ends, which lost 0 bases and 4 bases, there was a span of 15 bases. The CDR3 runs to 15 residues. The germline V gene encodes CDR1 SQVTM and CDR2 ANQGSEA. The CDR3 DNA follows: TGCAGCGTTGAAGATTTCGGGGGGCCTCTCTATGGCTACACCTTC. Its protein product is CSVEDFGGPLYGYTF.

The V and J genes are TRBV12-3 or TRBV12-4 and TRBJ2-5, with D uncertain. The CDR3 runs 12 residues. Trimming shortened V by 3 bases and J by 6 bases, and 8 bases separated the two germline ends. CDR3 protein: CASSFPSQTQYF. DNA for the CDR3: TGTGCCAGCAGTTTCCCATCGCAGACCCAGTACTTC.

This clonotype was observed a few times. J is TRBJ1-5 and V is TRBV5-6; 8 bases match TRBD1. This CDR3 comprises 14 residues. Germline trimming cut 5 bases from V and 7 bases from J; bases unmatched to any gene: 8. Per germline, CDR1 SGHDT and CDR2 YYEEEE. For the CDR3, the DNA is TGTGCCAGCAGAGACAGGGGACTCGTCCAGCCCCAGCATTTT. Amino acids: CASRDRGLVQPQHF.

The chain carries TRBV12-3 or TRBV12-4 and TRBJ2-7; 7 bases map to TRBD2. The CDR3 length is 15 residues. Trimming at V came to 6 bases and at J to 1 base, leaving 9 bases not matched to a gene. Written as DNA, the CDR3 is TGTGCCAGCAGCATCCCGATGCGGGGGTCCTACGAGCAGTACTTC. It is translated as CASSIPMRGSYEQYF.

This chain uses TRBV2 with TRBJ2-3; D not resolved. Trimming stripped 5 bases from V and 0 bases from J, with 6 bases between. The CDR3 runs to 13 residues. The germline CDR1 and CDR2 sequences are SNHLY and FYNNEI. The CDR3 bases are TGTGCCAGCAGTTGGGCTAGCACAGATACGCAGTATTTT. The encoded protein is CASSWASTDTQYF.

This clonotype occurred a few times. The rearrangement links TRBV7-3 to TRBJ2-5; 8 nucleotides line up with TRBD1. CDR3 size: 15 residues. The junction had 9 bases not matched to a gene; V was cut back by 5 bases and J by 4 bases. Germline V gene lookup returns CDR1 SGHTA and CDR2 FQGTGA. CDR3 amino acids: CASSLYRTGPETQYF. DNA for the CDR3: TGTGCCAGCAGCCTTTATAGGACAGGGCCAGAGACCCAGTACTTC.

The V gene is TRBV28, the J gene TRBJ1-1, with unresolved D. This CDR3 has 13 amino acids. Trimming shortened V by 7 bases and J by 1 base, and 10 bases separated the two germline ends. The germline gives CDR1 MDHEN, CDR2 SYDVKM. The CDR3 region has the DNA TGTGCCAGCACACCTTACACGAACACTGAAGCTTTCTTT. Protein sequence: CASTPYTNTEAFF.